These 5 T cell receptor beta chains share one sample of origin, sequenced in a study of radiotherapy plus CTLA-4 blockade in lung cancer. Assay used: immunoSEQ multiplex PCR; TCRdb lists only in-frame clones, some missing. The sample lists approximately 80,000 clones, around 80% seen once, with approximately 0.8% in the top ten. The specimen comprised peripheral blood, sampled from a patient treated with radiotherapy plus ipilimumab. These receptors came from a human donor with non-small cell lung cancer who had stable disease on radiotherapy plus ipilimumab.

The chain couples TRBV28 to TRBJ2-1, with D tentatively TRBD1 (5 bases). V lost 6 bases, J lost 6 bases, and 12 bases lay in between. The CDR3 extends over 13 amino acids. In germline, CDR1 is MDHEN, CDR2 SYDVKM. The DNA of the CDR3 is TGTGCCAGCAGCAGGGATTGGCTCAATGAGCAGTTCTTC. It encodes CASSRDWLNEQFF.

The chain is built from TRBV7-3 and TRBJ1-2; no firm D call. The CDR3 totals 14 residues. CDR1 SGHTA and CDR2 FQGTGA come from the germline V gene. Trimming pared 5 bases from V and 2 bases from J, leaving 12 bases between. CDR3 in DNA: TGTGCCAGCAGCCCCCAGTCGGGGAACTATGGCTACACCTTC. Its translation: CASSPQSGNYGYTF.

The V call is TRBV6-4, the J call TRBJ1-2, with 7 positions matching TRBD1. The CDR3 length is 15 residues. Germline CDR1 and CDR2: MRHNA and SNTAGT. With V trimmed by 5 bases and J by 0 bases, 6 bases remained unmatched. CDR3 amino acids: CASSPDRASNYGYTF. CDR3 DNA: TGTGCCAGCAGTCCCGACAGGGCCTCTAACTATGGCTACACCTTC.

This chain uses TRBV5-1 with TRBJ1-3; D gene ambiguous. The V end was cut by 0 bases, the J end by 7 bases, with 23 bases between. The CDR3 is 18 amino acids. Germline V CDR1 and CDR2: SGHRS, YFSETQ. CDR3 nucleotides: TGCGCCAGCAGCTTGGGGCATGGTATAGAAGAAGGTCGGAACACCATATATTTT. Translation gives CASSLGHGIEEGRNTIYF.

The chain couples TRBV11-2 to TRBJ1-6; D is possibly TRBD1 (5 bases). Germline V gene data show CDR1 as SGHAT and CDR2 as FQNNGV. CDR3 length equals 14 residues. V was clipped by 6 bases and J by 9 bases, with 15 bases between them. CDR3 residues: CASRPQGLGSPLHF. DNA of the CDR3: TGTGCCAGCAGGCCCCAGGGCTTAGGTTCACCCCTCCACTTT.